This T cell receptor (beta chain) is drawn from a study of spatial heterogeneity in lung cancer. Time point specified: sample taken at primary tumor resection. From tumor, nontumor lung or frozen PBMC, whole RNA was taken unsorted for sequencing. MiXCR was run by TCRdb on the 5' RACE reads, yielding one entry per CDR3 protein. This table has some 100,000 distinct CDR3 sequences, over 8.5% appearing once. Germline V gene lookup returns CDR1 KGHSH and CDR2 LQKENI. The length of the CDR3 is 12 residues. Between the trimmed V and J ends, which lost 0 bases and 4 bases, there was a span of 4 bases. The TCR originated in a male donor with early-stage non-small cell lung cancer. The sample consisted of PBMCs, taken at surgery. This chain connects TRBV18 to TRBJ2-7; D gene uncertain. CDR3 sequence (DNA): TGTGCCAGCTCACCACCCCTTTACGAGCAGTACTTC. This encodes CASSPPLYEQYF.